These T cell receptor beta chains were read from a single sample in a study of tumor-infiltrating lymphocytes in localized non-small cell lung cancer. Assay used: immunoSEQ multiplex PCR; TCRdb lists only in-frame clones, some missing. The sample lists approximately 12,000 clones, 60% to 85% seen once, with 17% in the top ten. Input material: uninvolved lung tissue not adjacent to the tumor. The receptors come from a human donor with non-small cell lung cancer. The CDR3 runs from the conserved cysteine through the conserved F or W. The D gene is left open where the match is weak. Clone size appears in some rows only: once, few, many, or a class for an expanded clone.

DNA: TGTGCCAGCAGCCCCGACAGGGGCAACACCGGGGAGCTGTTTTTT
CDR3: CASSPDRGNTGELFF
D: TRBD1
J: TRBJ2-2
size: once
V: TRBV5-8

DNA: TGTGCCAGCAGCCCATTGGGGAAGGAGGGATATGAAAAACTGTTTTTT
CDR3: CASSPLGKEGYEKLFF
D: NA
J: TRBJ1-4
size: NA
V: TRBV5-6

DNA: TGCAGTGCTTCCCATGTTGGTACGCAGTATTTT
CDR3: CSASHVGTQYF
D: NA
J: TRBJ2-3
size: NA
V: TRBV20-1

DNA: TGTGCCTGGGGAGTGAACACTGAAGCTTTCTTT
CDR3: CAWGVNTEAFF
D: NA
J: TRBJ1-1
size: once
V: TRBV30

DNA: TGCGCCAGCAGCTTGGATGACAGACCTTCGAACACTGAAGCTTTCTTT
CDR3: CASSLDDRPSNTEAFF
D: NA
J: TRBJ1-1
size: few
V: TRBV5-1

DNA: TGTGCCAGCACCTCGGTTACTGTGAACACTGAAGCTTTCTTT
CDR3: CASTSVTVNTEAFF
D: NA
J: TRBJ1-1
size: NA
V: TRBV2

DNA: TGTGCCAGCAGCTTTGGGGCGGGAGAGAGATCAGCCAATGAGCAGTTCTTC
CDR3: CASSFGAGERSANEQFF
D: TRBD2
J: TRBJ2-1
size: NA
V: TRBV5-6

DNA: TGTGCTAGTGGGGGGTCTGGCTATGGCTACACCTTC
CDR3: CASGGSGYGYTF
D: NA
J: TRBJ1-2
size: NA
V: TRBV12-5

DNA: TGTGCCAGCAGTGAAGCGTGGGGGACGAGCTATGGCTACACCTTC
CDR3: CASSEAWGTSYGYTF
D: NA
J: TRBJ1-2
size: NA
V: TRBV2

DNA: TGTGCAAGTCGCTCTTTGACGGACTCTGGAAACACCATATATTTT
CDR3: CASRSLTDSGNTIYF
D: NA
J: TRBJ1-3
size: once
V: TRBV12-2

DNA: TGTGCCAGCAGCTTCCCCTTTCGGGGTCGGCGGGAGCTGTTTTTT
CDR3: CASSFPFRGRRELFF
D: NA
J: TRBJ2-2
size: NA
V: TRBV7-2

DNA: TGCGCCAGCAGCCAAGATTCGCCGGGTCAGGGTCTAAGTAATGAGCAGTTCTTC
CDR3: CASSQDSPGQGLSNEQFF
D: NA
J: TRBJ2-1
size: NA
V: TRBV4-1

DNA: TGTGCTAGCAGCCTAGGGGCCTACCTGACAGATACGCAGTATTTT
CDR3: CASSLGAYLTDTQYF
D: NA
J: TRBJ2-3
size: NA
V: TRBV7-7

DNA: TGTGCCAGCAGTTTATCAGGATACACTGAAGCTTTCTTT
CDR3: CASSLSGYTEAFF
D: NA
J: TRBJ1-1
size: NA
V: TRBV27

DNA: TGTGCCACCTCTGAGCGGCAGGTCGGCCAGCCCCAGCATTTT
CDR3: CATSERQVGQPQHF
D: NA
J: TRBJ1-5
size: few
V: TRBV2

DNA: TGTGCCAGCAGTGATGGCGGATTTCGGGGTTGGAACACTGAAGCTTTCTTT
CDR3: CASSDGGFRGWNTEAFF
D: NA
J: TRBJ1-1
size: few
V: TRBV2

DNA: TGTGCCAGCAGTTACTCGATGGTTAGGGGAGAGACCCAGTACTTC
CDR3: CASSYSMVRGETQYF
D: NA
J: TRBJ2-5
size: NA
V: TRBV6-6

DNA: TGTGCCAGCAGTTTCCTGACAGGGCGGTTCACCGGGGAGCTGTTTTTT
CDR3: CASSFLTGRFTGELFF
D: TRBD1
J: TRBJ2-2
size: NA
V: TRBV28

DNA: TGCGCCAGCAGCTCGCCGGGACAGGGTAGGAGTGGCTACACCTTC
CDR3: CASSSPGQGRSGYTF
D: TRBD1
J: TRBJ1-2
size: NA
V: TRBV5-1